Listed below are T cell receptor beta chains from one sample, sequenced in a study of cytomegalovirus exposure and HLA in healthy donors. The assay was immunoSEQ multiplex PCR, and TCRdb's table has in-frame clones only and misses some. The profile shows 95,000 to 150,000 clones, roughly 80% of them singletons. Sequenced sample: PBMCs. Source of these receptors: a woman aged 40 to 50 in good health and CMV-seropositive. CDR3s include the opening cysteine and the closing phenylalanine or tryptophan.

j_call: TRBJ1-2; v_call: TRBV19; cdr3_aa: CASSAYRDWEGMGYTF
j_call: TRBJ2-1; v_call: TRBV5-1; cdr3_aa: CASQATPGGARLALYNEQFF
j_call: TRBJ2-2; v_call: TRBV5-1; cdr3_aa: CASSPGTSGNTGELFF
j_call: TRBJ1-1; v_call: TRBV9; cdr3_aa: CASSARGSMNTEAFF
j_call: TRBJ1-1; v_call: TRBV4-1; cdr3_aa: CASSQDAMGGTEAFF
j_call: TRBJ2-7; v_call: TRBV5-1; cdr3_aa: CASSSGTGYKVGHEQYF
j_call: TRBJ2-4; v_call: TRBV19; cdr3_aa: CASSPSGTGGPPAKNIQYF
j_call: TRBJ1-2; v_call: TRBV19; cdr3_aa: CASILTRADNSNYGYTF
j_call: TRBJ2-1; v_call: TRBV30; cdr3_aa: CAWSVHDEQFF
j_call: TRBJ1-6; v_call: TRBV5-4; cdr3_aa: CASSLQTDNSPLHF
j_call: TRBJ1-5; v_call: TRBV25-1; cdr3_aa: CARPEEGPEPQHF
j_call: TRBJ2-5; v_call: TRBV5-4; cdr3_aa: CASSLSGTSGFQETQYF
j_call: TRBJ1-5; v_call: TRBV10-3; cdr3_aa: CAIRSTEVNQPQHF
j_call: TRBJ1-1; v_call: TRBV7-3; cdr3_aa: CASSLGTGRTEAFF
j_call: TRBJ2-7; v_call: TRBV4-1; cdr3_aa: CASSPGGRWNEQYF
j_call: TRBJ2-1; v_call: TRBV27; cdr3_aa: CASSLIAGGYNEQFF
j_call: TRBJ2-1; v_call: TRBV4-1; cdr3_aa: CASSHVAGSSYNEQFF
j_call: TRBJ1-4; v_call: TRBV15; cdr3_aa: CATSRDRGGGWEKLFF